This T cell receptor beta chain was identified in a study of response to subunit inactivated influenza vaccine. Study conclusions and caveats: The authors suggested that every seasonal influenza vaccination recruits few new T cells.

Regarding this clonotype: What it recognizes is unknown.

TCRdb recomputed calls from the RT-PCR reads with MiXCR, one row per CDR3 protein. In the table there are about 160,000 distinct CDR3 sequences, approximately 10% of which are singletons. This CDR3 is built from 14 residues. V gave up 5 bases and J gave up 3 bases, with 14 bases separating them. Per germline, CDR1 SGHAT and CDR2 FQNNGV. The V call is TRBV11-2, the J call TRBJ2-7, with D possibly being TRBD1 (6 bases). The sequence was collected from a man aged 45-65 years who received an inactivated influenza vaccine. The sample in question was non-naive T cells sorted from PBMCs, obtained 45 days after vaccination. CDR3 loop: CASSLRAGDYEQYF. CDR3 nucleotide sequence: TGTGCCAGCAGCCTTAGGGCAGGGGACTACGAGCAGTACTTC.